This entry describes one TCR beta chain. Original data processing: Reference gene primer amplification gave nucleated cell count estimates. Repertoires were generated with immunoSEQ multiplex PCR, while TCRdb's copy carries only in-frame clones and drops some. That table gives V, J and clone size, and the DNA gave D and trimming. The sample lists about 200,000 clones; more than 70% were seen once. CDR1 and CDR2 from the germline V gene are SGHVS and FQNEAQ. There are 14 residues in the CDR3. The J segment lost 2 bases and the V segment lost 3 bases, leaving 0 bases of the junction unmatched. This entry belongs to a study of blood T cell repertoires in COVID-19. Study-wide context: PBMCs, B-cell-depleted T cells, or T cells provided the cDNA or gDNA that made up the material.

The TCR sequence derives from a woman of 80 years or more with active or convalescent COVID-19. The sample taken for sequencing was peripheral blood. The J gene is TRBJ1-1, the V gene TRBV7-8; 10 bases align to TRBD1. The CDR3 loop is CASSLTGGNTEAFF. In DNA form, the CDR3 reads TGTGCCAGCAGCTTGACAGGGGGCAACACTGAAGCTTTCTTT.